This TCR beta chain stems from a study of blood T cell repertoires in COVID-19. The CDR3 is 15 residues long. The junction had 9 bases not matched to a gene; V was cut back by 2 bases and J by 6 bases. CDR1 is SGHKS, CDR2 YYEKEE, per germline (reference sequence). The repertoire was sequenced with immunoSEQ multiplex PCR; TCRdb's copy has only in-frame clones and lacks some. This table has approximately 200,000 clones, approximately 90% appearing once. The clonotype was recovered from a man younger than 45 with COVID-19, enrolled during active disease. The chain links TRBV5-5 to TRBJ1-1; TRBD1 agrees at 8 bases. The sample taken for sequencing was peripheral blood. In DNA form, the CDR3 reads TGTGCCAGCAGCTTAATCGGGACAGGTGAACCTGAAGCTTTCTTT. The encoded protein is CASSLIGTGEPEAFF.